This T cell receptor (beta chain) is from a study of control samples from healthy donors and cancer patients. The V gene's germline CDR1 is MGHRA and CDR2 YSYEKL. The CDR3 length is 14 residues. Trimming cost V 4 bases and J 5 bases, with 12 bases left between them. Produced via immunoSEQ multiplex PCR; TCRdb's table is partial and in-frame only. There are tens of thousands of clones in the sample; roughly 96% occur only once, and around 2% lies in the top ten. The chain uses TRBV4-1 and TRBJ2-1, with a weak D call TRBD2 (6 bases). Sequencing was performed on blood. This receptor was identified in a woman aged 30 to 39 in good health. The CDR3 is CASSRGQRDNEQFF. The CDR3 coding sequence is TGCGCCAGCAGCCGGGGCCAGCGGGACAATGAGCAGTTCTTC.